This entry lists 20 T cell receptor beta chains sequenced from one sample in a study of cytomegalovirus exposure and HLA in healthy donors. Primers: 60 Vbeta forward and 13 Jbeta reverse. Data came from immunoSEQ multiplex PCR; TCRdb stores just in-frame clones and leaves some out. In the table there are 90,000 to 100,000 clones, under 80% of which are singletons. Sequenced sample: PBMCs. The receptors here all came from a man aged 35-49 years in good health and CMV-seropositive.

This clone was observed a handful of times. The chain employs TRBV27 and TRBJ1-6; 7 bases agree with TRBD1. CDR1 is MNHEY and CDR2 is SMNVEV in the germline V gene (reference sequence). CDR3 length: 14 residues. V dropped 7 bases and J dropped 7; count of bases not matched to a gene: 7. CDR3 residues: CASTPGTVNSPLHF. CDR3 bases: TGTGCCAGCACCCCCGGGACAGTGAATTCACCCCTCCACTTT.

CDR3 amino acids: CASRKTGEYGYTF. CDR3 sequence (DNA): TGTGCCAGCAGGAAGACAGGGGAATATGGCTACACCTTC. J is TRBJ1-2 and V is TRBV6-1; 8 positions match TRBD1. With 6 bases clipped from V and 5 bases from J, the junction kept 5 bases outside the gene matches. This CDR3 contains 13 residues. Germline CDR1 is MNHNS and CDR2 is SASEGT.

The CDR3 DNA follows: TGTGCCAGTAGTATAGCTAGCTTCAGAGGGACAAAAAACATTCAGTACTTC. Residues: CASSIASFRGTKNIQYF. J is TRBJ2-4 and V is TRBV19, with TRBD1 as a possible D gene (6 bases). The ends were cut back, 1 base at V and 4 bases at J, with 17 bases in the middle. This CDR3 spans 17 amino acids. The germline V gene encodes CDR1 LNHDA and CDR2 SQIVND (reference sequence). Filled out from reference TRBV19 and TRBJ2-4, the complete variable domain reads DGGITQSPKYLFRKEGQNVTLSCEQNLNHDAMYWYRQDPGQGLRLIYYSQIVNDFQKGDIAEGYSVSREKKESFPLTVTSAQKNPTAFYLCASSIASFRGTKNIQYFGAGTRLSVL.

The rearrangement uses TRBV28 and TRBJ1-1, with TRBD1 matching over 7 bases. This CDR3 spans 12 amino acids. Germline lookup yields CDR1 MDHEN and CDR2 SYDVKM. Trimming took 7 bases from V and 10 from J; bases not matched to a gene: 9. The CDR3, as DNA: TGTGCCAGCATCGAAGACAGGGAGAGAGCTTTCTTT. It encodes CASIEDRERAFF.

This clone has just one count. The chain couples TRBV2 to TRBJ2-7; 7 bases line up with TRBD1. The V and J ends lost 6 bases and 5 bases, in that order; junction bases with no gene match: 10. Germline CDR1 is SNHLY and CDR2 is FYNNEI. The CDR3 is made up of 14 amino acids. This CDR3 reads CASRDGTARNEQYF. The CDR3 nucleotides read TGTGCCAGCAGGGATGGGACAGCTCGGAACGAGCAGTACTTC.

The count of this clone is one. The rearrangement uses TRBV6-6 and TRBJ1-1, with D possibly being TRBD1 (5 bases). The length of the CDR3 is 14 residues. The germline CDR1 and CDR2 sequences are MNHNY and SVGAGI (reference sequence). Trimming took 6 bases from V and 3 from J, leaving 14 bases between them. The CDR3 DNA is TGTGCCAGCAGAAGGGCGGGGGAGGACACTGAAGCTTTCTTT. It specifies CASRRAGEDTEAFF.

This chain joins TRBV7-2 and TRBJ2-7, with TRBD1 as a possible D gene (5 bases). V dropped 1 base and J dropped 2 bases, with 12 bases sitting between them. Germline values: CDR1 SGHTA, CDR2 FQGNSA. CDR3 length: 15 amino acids. CDR3 region: CASSLGTGYPYEQYF. As DNA, the CDR3 is TGTGCCAGCAGCTTAGGTACAGGTTACCCCTACGAGCAGTACTTC. Supplemented by reference TRBV7-2 and TRBJ2-7, the full variable domain reads GAGVSQSPSNKVTEKGKDVELRCDPISGHTALYWYRQSLGQGLEFLIYFQGNSAPDKSGLPSDRFSAERTGGSVSTLTIQRTQQEDSAVYLCASSLGTGYPYEQYFGPGTRLTVT.

Points on this clone: The junction shows a germline mismatch at one end, possibly a read error. The chain joins TRBV7-7 to TRBJ2-5, with 9 nucleotides matching TRBD2. CDR1 is SSHAT and CDR2 is FNYEAQ in the germline V gene (reference sequence). The CDR3 consists of 14 residues. CDR3 sequence (DNA): TGTGCTAGCAGCTTTAGCGGGGGAAAAGAGACCCAGTACTTC. It yields the protein CASSFSGGKETQYF.

The gene calls are TRBV18 and TRBJ2-7; D call uncertain. CDR3 length: 15 amino acids. Germline V gene sequence: CDR1 KGHSH, CDR2 LQKENI. Trimming took off 1 base at V and 2 bases at J, with 12 bases between the two ends. The CDR3 DNA reads as TGTGCCAGCTCACCACGTAACGGGTCAGCCTACGAGCAGTACTTC. Translation: CASSPRNGSAYEQYF.

V usage is TRBV5-1 and J usage is TRBJ2-1; D gene uncertain. Trimming took off 7 bases at V and 10 bases at J, with 24 bases between the two ends. CDR3 length equals 15 residues. CDR1 is SGHRS, CDR2 YFSETQ, per germline. CDR3 protein: CASSRSPSATLEQFF. CDR3 nucleotides: TGCGCCAGCTCTAGGAGTCCCAGCGCGACTTTAGAGCAGTTCTTC.

The rearrangement joins TRBV2 to TRBJ1-3, with D maybe TRBD1 (6 bases). V was shortened by 7 bases and J by 6 bases, with 13 bases between the two germline ends. Germline V CDR1 and CDR2: SNHLY, FYNNEI. This CDR3 is 13 amino acids long. CDR3 in DNA: TGTGCCAGCAAGACAGGTTTGGTAAACACCATATATTTT. This codes for CASKTGLVNTIYF.

The rearrangement links TRBV6-1 to TRBJ2-2; the D gene is possibly TRBD1 (5 bases). The length of the CDR3 is 14 residues. Per the germline V gene, CDR1 is MNHNS and CDR2 is SASEGT. V was pared by 10 bases and J by 5 bases, with 17 bases between. This chain's CDR3 is CATTQGIWTGELFF. In nucleotides, the CDR3 is TGTGCCACTACTCAGGGAATATGGACCGGGGAGCTGTTTTTT.

The chain is built from TRBV6-6 and TRBJ1-5; TRBD1 matches 7 bases. Germline CDR1 reads MNHNY; CDR2 reads SVGAGI (reference sequence). This CDR3 is 14 amino acids long. Unmatched junction bases numbered 5, after V lost 3 bases and J lost 6 bases. In DNA form, the CDR3 reads TGTGCCAGCAGTTATAAGGGGGCAGCTCAGCCCCAGCATTTT. It encodes CASSYKGAAQPQHF.

The genes are TRBV27 and TRBJ2-3, with D possibly being TRBD2 (6 bases). CDR1 is MNHEY and CDR2 is SMNVEV in the germline V gene (reference sequence). Trimming shortened V by 1 base and J by 1 base, and 12 bases separated the two germline ends. The CDR3 totals 16 residues. The CDR3 sequence is CASSLFSGGGTDTQYF. CDR3 nucleotide sequence: TGTGCCAGCAGTTTATTCTCCGGGGGAGGCACAGATACGCAGTATTTT.

The J gene is TRBJ1-4, the V gene TRBV7-9; tentatively, D is TRBD1 (6 bases). The CDR3 spans 16 residues. Germline V gene sequence: CDR1 SEHNR, CDR2 FQNEAQ (reference sequence). V lost 6 bases to trimming and J lost 0 bases, with 14 bases between them. The CDR3 region has the DNA TGTGCCAGCAGTTACGGACAGTCCGCAACTAATGAAAAACTGTTTTTT. It codes for CASSYGQSATNEKLFF.

This chain joins TRBV2 and TRBJ1-5; D might be TRBD1 (5 bases). Trimming left V 4 bases short and J 7 bases short, with 20 bases between. Germline loops: CDR1 SNHLY, CDR2 FYNNEI. The CDR3 loop spans 16 amino acids. The CDR3, as DNA: TGTGCCAGCAGTGTGTTTGGTATCGGGAGGGACCAGCCCCAGCATTTT. Protein product: CASSVFGIGRDQPQHF.

The rearrangement links TRBV5-1 to TRBJ2-1, with 7 bases fitting TRBD2. Germline assignment: CDR1 SGHRS and CDR2 YFSETQ. Germline trimming cut 6 bases from V and 3 bases from J; bases unmatched to any gene: 9. CDR3 length: 15 residues. The CDR3 nucleotides are TGCGCCAGCACCCCGGGAGCGGGGTTCTACAATGAGCAGTTCTTC. Translating gives CASTPGAGFYNEQFF.

This clone was counted between two and nine times. The chain uses TRBV14 and TRBJ2-5, with TRBD2 matching over 10 bases. Germline loops: CDR1 SGHDN, CDR2 FVKESK. The V and J ends lost 0 bases and 5 bases, in that order; junction bases with no gene match: 6. This CDR3 is built from 16 residues. The CDR3 nucleotides read TGTGCCAGCAGCCAAGAGCATCTAGCGGGAGTTGAGACCCAGTACTTC. It yields the protein CASSQEHLAGVETQYF. The full variable domain, in which reference TRBV14 and TRBJ2-5 provide the parts outside the CDR3, is EAGVTQFPSHSVIEKGQTVTLRCDPISGHDNLYWYRRVMGKEIKFLLHFVKESKQDESGMPNNRFLAERTGGTYSTLKVQPAELEDSGVYFCASSQEHLAGVETQYFGPGTRLLVL.

V and J are TRBV6-5 and TRBJ1-3, with 10 nucleotides matching TRBD1. Germline V CDR1 and CDR2: MNHEY, SVGAGI. V lost 2 bases, J lost 7 bases, and 5 bases stayed unmatched. The CDR3 loop spans 15 amino acids. The chain's CDR3 is CASSYRQGAWNTIYF. The CDR3 DNA sequence: TGTGCCAGCAGTTACCGACAGGGGGCCTGGAACACCATATATTTT.

The chain couples TRBV9 to TRBJ1-3; D call uncertain. Germline V CDR1 and CDR2: SGDLS, YYNGEE. Trimming stripped 0 bases from V and 0 bases from J, with 7 bases between. The CDR3 covers 15 residues. This CDR3 reads CASSVGLDSGNTIYF. The CDR3 nucleotides read TGTGCCAGCAGCGTAGGGTTAGACTCTGGAAACACCATATATTTT.